The 28 T cell receptor beta chains below come from one sample, sequenced in a study of blood T cell repertoires in COVID-19. Profiling relied on immunoSEQ multiplex PCR, and the TCRdb table lists in-frame clones only, not all of them. The sample records about 480,000 clones, more than 75% being singletons. The material sequenced was PBMCs or T cells enriched from blood (not recorded which). The receptor source for this set is a woman aged 40-49 years who had recovered from COVID-19.

The rearrangement joins TRBV14 to TRBJ1-2, with a tentative D call TRBD1 (5 bases). V gave up 0 bases and J gave up 5 bases, with 16 bases separating them. This CDR3 comprises 16 residues. In germline, CDR1 is SGHDN, CDR2 FVKESK. CDR3 sequence reads: CASSQDRGGVKYGYTF. CDR3 DNA sequence: TGTGCCAGCAGCCAAGACCGTGGGGGGGTTAAGTATGGCTACACCTTC.

The sample holds one count of this clone. The chain employs TRBV2 and TRBJ2-2, with 11 nucleotides matching TRBD2. After removal of 6 bases from V and 4 bases from J, the junction contained 7 bases not matched to a gene. From germline, CDR1 is SNHLY and CDR2 FYNNEI. CDR3 size: 16 residues. The DNA for the CDR3 is TGTGCCAGCAGGAGGCTAGCGGGAGGTTCCACCGGGGAGCTGTTTTTT. Encoded protein: CASRRLAGGSTGELFF.

This chain joins TRBV5-4 and TRBJ2-5, with D maybe TRBD1 (5 bases). CDR3 size: 16 residues. Trimming removed 0 bases at V and 4 bases at J, with 16 bases between. The germline CDR1 and CDR2 sequences are SGHNT and YYREEE (reference sequence). The CDR3 DNA reads TGTGCCAGCAGCTTGGCCAGCAGGGCCGCCGGAGAGACCCAGTACTTC. It encodes CASSLASRAAGETQYF.

The rearrangement uses TRBV5-6 and TRBJ2-2; 8 bases are shared with TRBD2. Germline V gene lookup returns CDR1 SGHDT and CDR2 YYEEEE. The CDR3 consists of 16 residues. V was clipped by 3 bases and J by 9 bases; unmatched bases: 13. CDR3: CASSSLLREGIWELFF. The CDR3 DNA follows: TGTGCCAGCAGCTCGCTCCTCCGGGAGGGCATCTGGGAGCTGTTTTTT.

This chain joins TRBV10-3 and TRBJ2-5; 10 nucleotides align to TRBD1. Germline-derived CDR1 and CDR2 are ENHRY and SYGVKD. The CDR3 contains 15 residues. The junction had 9 bases not matched to a gene; V was cut back by 8 bases and J by 3 bases. The CDR3 region is CAIQSGQGVEETQYF. DNA of the CDR3: TGTGCCATCCAAAGTGGACAGGGGGTCGAAGAGACCCAGTACTTC.

This clone was seen a handful of times. The same CDR3 also results from other DNA sequences found in this sample. The V gene is TRBV12-3 or TRBV12-4, the J gene TRBJ1-3; D unresolved. V lost 7 bases to trimming and J lost 0 bases, with 7 bases between them. The CDR3 extends over 13 amino acids. The CDR3: CASTPSSGNTIYF. In DNA, the CDR3 is TGTGCCAGCACCCCGAGCTCTGGAAACACCATATATTTT.

The chain is built from TRBV5-1 and TRBJ1-1, with TRBD1 as a possible D gene (5 bases). This CDR3 comprises 16 residues. The V and J ends lost 0 bases and 0 bases respectively, with 12 bases between them. In germline, CDR1 is SGHRS, CDR2 YFSETQ. The DNA for the CDR3 is TGCGCCAGCAGCTTGGAAAACAGGTTTATGAACACTGAAGCTTTCTTT. It is translated as CASSLENRFMNTEAFF.

The rearrangement joins TRBV6-5 to TRBJ1-2, with D possibly being TRBD1 (5 bases). This CDR3 region has 13 residues. CDR1 is MNHEY, CDR2 SVGAGI, per germline. V was shortened by 6 bases and J by 6 bases, with 14 bases between the two germline ends. The CDR3: CASSYRQYHGYTF. In DNA, the CDR3 is TGTGCCAGCAGCTACCGACAGTACCATGGCTACACCTTC.

The chain uses TRBV3-1 (or the pseudogene TRBV3-2) and TRBJ1-4, with D perhaps TRBD1 (5 bases). With 1 base removed from V and 7 bases from J, the gap between germline ends came to 13 bases. CDR3 length: 15 residues. From germline, CDR1 is LGHDT and CDR2 YNNKEL (reference sequence). The CDR3 region is CASSQVLGEGEKLFF. In DNA form, the CDR3 reads TGTGCCAGCAGCCAAGTTTTAGGGGAGGGTGAAAAACTGTTTTTT.

The chain uses TRBV10-2 and TRBJ2-3; maybe TRBD2 (5 bases). Trimming removed 2 bases from V and 4 bases from J, with 13 bases in between. The CDR3 loop spans 15 amino acids. In germline, CDR1 is WSHSY, CDR2 SAAADI. CDR3 amino acids: CASSELVIGADTQYF. CDR3 DNA: TGCGCCAGCAGTGAGCTGGTAATCGGGGCAGATACGCAGTATTTT.

The V call is TRBV29-1, the J call TRBJ2-3; the match to TRBD2 covers 9 bases. Germline loops: CDR1 SQVTM, CDR2 ANQGSEA. This CDR3 is 15 amino acids long. The junction had 4 bases not matched to a gene; V was cut back by 3 bases and J by 0 bases. The chain's CDR3 is CSVEWLAGSTDTQYF. In nucleotides, the CDR3 is TGCAGCGTTGAGTGGCTAGCGGGAAGCACAGATACGCAGTATTTT.

The chain employs TRBV30 and TRBJ2-5; D is perhaps TRBD2 (5 bases). Trimming removed 0 bases from V and 5 bases from J, with 7 bases in between. CDR1 is GTSNPN, CDR2 SVGIG, per germline (reference sequence). The CDR3 has 12 residues. The chain's CDR3 is CAWSVLGETQYF. The CDR3 DNA sequence: TGTGCCTGGAGTGTACTAGGGGAGACCCAGTACTTC.

CDR3 amino acids: CASSLDSLGGAFF. Written as DNA, the CDR3 is TGTGCCAGCAGCCTCGACTCTCTTGGAGGAGCTTTCTTT. The chain joins TRBV7-2 to TRBJ1-1; D remains ambiguous. This CDR3 has 13 residues. V lost 5 bases to trimming and J lost 10 bases, with 17 bases between them. Germline CDR1 reads SGHTA; CDR2 reads FQGNSA. Drawing the rest from reference TRBV7-2 and TRBJ1-1, the complete variable domain is GAGVSQSPSNKVTEKGKDVELRCDPISGHTALYWYRQSLGQGLEFLIYFQGNSAPDKSGLPSDRFSAERTGGSVSTLTIQRTQQEDSAVYLCASSLDSLGGAFFGQGTRLTVV.

The V and J genes are TRBV29-1 and TRBJ2-1, with D maybe TRBD1 (5 bases). The CDR3 is 13 residues long. Germline lookup yields CDR1 SQVTM and CDR2 ANQGSEA. With 6 bases removed from V and 6 bases from J, the gap between germline ends came to 15 bases. DNA of the CDR3: TGCAGCGTCGCAGGCAGGGTAGTCAATGAGCAGTTCTTC. Protein sequence: CSVAGRVVNEQFF.

The chain employs TRBV6-5 and TRBJ2-1; no clear D gene. The CDR3 length is 15 residues. The germline V gene encodes CDR1 MNHEY and CDR2 SVGAGI. Trimming cost V 0 bases and J 7 bases, with 13 bases left between them. The CDR3 DNA sequence: TGTGCCAGCAGTTACTCCCCTAGTCTGATTAATGAGCAGTTCTTC. Translated: CASSYSPSLINEQFF.

The chain employs TRBV6-2 or TRBV6-3 and TRBJ2-7; TRBD1 matches 7 bases. Germline V lookup: CDR1 MNHEY, CDR2 SVGEGT. The trim removed 2 bases at V and 1 base at J, leaving 8 bases unmatched. The CDR3 covers 16 residues. DNA of the CDR3: TGTGCCAGCAGTTACCCCCGACAGGGTGTATCCTACGAGCAGTACTTC. This encodes CASSYPRQGVSYEQYF.

Turning to this clone: The same CDR3 also results from other DNA sequences found in this sample. CDR3 in DNA: TGTGCCAGCAGCGTAGGCGGGGGAGACTATGGCTACACCTTC. This encodes CASSVGGGDYGYTF. The chain recombines TRBV9 with TRBJ1-2; tentatively, D is TRBD1 (5 bases). Germline CDR1 is SGDLS and CDR2 is YYNGEE. This CDR3 spans 14 amino acids. V was trimmed by 0 bases and J by 3 bases, leaving 9 bases between them.

This chain joins TRBV29-1 and TRBJ1-1; TRBD1 is a possible D gene (6 bases). V lost 5 bases, J lost 0 bases, and 10 bases lay in between. This CDR3 region has 13 residues. The V gene's germline CDR1 is SQVTM and CDR2 ANQGSEA. CDR3 coding DNA: TGCAGCGTTTCCGGGACAATGAACACTGAAGCTTTCTTT. It encodes CSVSGTMNTEAFF.

The chain is built from TRBV5-1 and TRBJ2-5; 10 bases match TRBD2. V trimming: 5 bases; J trimming: 4 bases; junction bases outside the gene matches: 8. Germline CDR1 SGHRS, CDR2 YFSETQ. The CDR3 loop spans 15 amino acids. This CDR3 reads CASRIAGGDGETQYF. The CDR3 coding sequence is TGCGCCAGCAGAATAGCGGGAGGAGACGGAGAGACCCAGTACTTC.

This chain connects TRBV2 to TRBJ1-2; D is undetermined. Germline assignment: CDR1 SNHLY and CDR2 FYNNEI. The CDR3 is 15 residues long. Trimming removed 8 bases at V and 2 bases at J, with 18 bases between. The CDR3 DNA follows: TGTGCCAGCCGTCCCGTTTCTAGAGGGAACTATGGCTACACCTTC. Amino acids: CASRPVSRGNYGYTF.

The rearrangement uses TRBV7-9 and TRBJ1-1; TRBD1 matches 7 bases. The CDR3 contains 15 residues. Germline V gives CDR1 SEHNR, CDR2 FQNEAQ (reference sequence). Losses at the gene ends were 4 bases for V and 0 bases for J; bases not matched to a gene: 5. The CDR3 nucleotides read TGTGCCAGCAGCTCCCGGGACAGCATGAACACTGAAGCTTTCTTT. It specifies CASSSRDSMNTEAFF.

This clone has a single count. This chain joins TRBV18 and TRBJ1-5; no definite D call. This CDR3 contains 16 residues. CDR1 is KGHSH, CDR2 LQKENI, per germline. Deletions cut 3 bases from V and 7 bases from J, with 19 bases between. The CDR3 region has the DNA TGTGCCAGCTCACCGAATGGAAGTCCCCGGGAGCAGCCCCAGCATTTT. Amino acids: CASSPNGSPREQPQHF.

The chain links TRBV18 to TRBJ1-3; 9 bases are a match to TRBD1. The germline CDR1 and CDR2 sequences are KGHSH and LQKENI. The CDR3 has 16 residues. Losses at the gene ends were 10 bases for V and 0 bases for J; bases not matched to a gene: 10. The CDR3 coding sequence is TGTGCCACCCACCGGGACAGGGTGATCTCTGGAAACACCATATATTTT. It encodes CATHRDRVISGNTIYF.

The chain links TRBV24-1 to TRBJ2-1; D is possibly TRBD2 (6 bases). V was shortened by 2 bases and J by 13 bases, with 11 bases between the two germline ends. The CDR3 is 12 residues long. Per the germline V gene, CDR1 is KGHDR and CDR2 is SFDVKD. Here the CDR3 reads CATSDWGGIQFF. In DNA form, the CDR3 reads TGTGCCACCAGTGATTGGGGCGGGATCCAGTTCTTC.

The chain recombines TRBV7-8 with TRBJ2-5; D is possibly TRBD1 (6 bases). V dropped 6 bases and J dropped 5 bases, with 16 bases sitting between them. The CDR3 is 14 residues long. The V gene's germline CDR1 is SGHVS and CDR2 FQNEAQ. As DNA, the CDR3 is TGTGCCAGCAGGTCCGGGACACCAATGGAGACCCAGTACTTC. Its translation: CASRSGTPMETQYF.

This clone was detected once. The chain employs TRBV18 and TRBJ2-1; tentative D call: TRBD2 (6 bases). Germline CDR1 and CDR2: KGHSH and LQKENI. CDR3 length: 16 residues. Trimming removed 4 bases from V and 6 bases from J, with 19 bases in between. CDR3: CASSQEGRISGNEQFF. The CDR3 DNA follows: TGTGCCAGCTCACAGGAAGGGAGGATCTCCGGCAATGAGCAGTTCTTC.

The chain uses TRBV6-5 and TRBJ1-2; a weak D match, TRBD1 (6 bases). Per germline, CDR1 MNHEY and CDR2 SVGAGI. The CDR3 sequence is 14 residues long. V lost 6 bases, J lost 2 bases, and 13 bases lay in between. This CDR3 reads CASRNTGINYGYTF. In DNA form, the CDR3 reads TGTGCCAGCAGAAATACAGGGATCAACTATGGCTACACCTTC.

The chain has TRBV5-4 and TRBJ2-3, with 7 nucleotides matching TRBD1. This CDR3 region has 16 residues. Germline trimming cut 4 bases from V and 6 bases from J; bases unmatched to any gene: 14. Germline loops: CDR1 SGHNT, CDR2 YYREEE (reference sequence). CDR3: CASSPYGTAQRDTQYF. The CDR3 DNA sequence: TGTGCCAGCAGCCCTTATGGGACAGCTCAGAGGGATACGCAGTATTTT. The full variable domain, rest sourced from reference TRBV5-4 and TRBJ2-3, is ETGVTQSPTHLIKTRGQQVTLRCSSQSGHNTVSWYQQALGQGPQFIFQYYREEENGRGNFPPRFSGLQFPNYSSELNVNALELDDSALYLCASSPYGTAQRDTQYFGPGTRLTVL.